A single sample is the source of the 22 T cell receptor beta chains below, sequenced in a study of naive CD8 T cells in extremely preterm neonates. Data came from immunoSEQ multiplex PCR; TCRdb stores just in-frame clones and leaves some out. The top ten hold about 0.39% of the sample, which has 5,500 to 7,000 clones, about 96% seen once. Sequenced input: naive CD8+ T cells from blood. These receptors all come from a human donor in good health.

This chain uses TRBV7-6 with TRBJ2-1; 9 bases map to TRBD2. V dropped 3 bases and J dropped 9; count of bases not matched to a gene: 6. The length of the CDR3 is 14 residues. Germline CDR1 SGHVS, CDR2 FNYEAQ. The CDR3 bases are TGTGCCAGCAGCTTGGGCGGGGGGGCGGTTGAGCAGTTCTTC. Amino acid sequence: CASSLGGGAVEQFF.

This sequence joins TRBV20-1 and TRBJ1-1; D is ambiguous. CDR1 DFQATT and CDR2 SNEGSKA come from the germline V gene (reference sequence). CDR3 length: 10 amino acids. The V end was cut by 3 bases, the J end by 8 bases, with 7 bases between. For the CDR3, the DNA is TGCAGTGCTAGGAGGCAAGAAGCTTTCTTT. Translating it yields CSARRQEAFF.

This chain joins TRBV7-8 and TRBJ2-5; perhaps TRBD2 as D (5 bases). The J call is doubtful: the DNA matches TRBJ2-7 better. The CDR3 has 15 residues. Germline V gene data show CDR1 as SGHVS and CDR2 as FQNEAQ. The DNA of the CDR3 is TGTGCCAGCAGCCCGCGGGCGCCCGGCTCCTACGAGCAGTACTTC. Protein sequence: CASSPRAPGSYEQYF.

The chain employs TRBV6-5 and TRBJ2-7, with D tentatively TRBD1 (6 bases). V was clipped by 6 bases and J by 5 bases, with 20 bases between them. Germline CDR1 and CDR2: MNHEY and SVGAGI. This CDR3 contains 15 residues. CDR3 in amino acids: CASRTPGHTPHEQYF. CDR3 in DNA: TGTGCCAGCAGGACTCCGGGACATACCCCCCACGAGCAGTACTTC.

This chain connects TRBV21-1 to TRBJ1-4. TRBV21-1 is annotated as a pseudogene. The CDR3 spans 13 residues. The CDR3: CASSPRGDEKLFF. For the CDR3, the DNA is TGTGCCAGCAGCCCCCGGGGGGACGAAAAACTGTTTTTT.

This clone was picked up one time. This chain joins TRBV7-2 and TRBJ2-7, with D perhaps matching TRBD2 (7 bases). V was cut by 1 base and J by 5 bases, with 21 bases left in between. Germline V gives CDR1 SGHTA, CDR2 FQGNSA. The CDR3 is 17 residues long. In DNA form, the CDR3 reads TGTGCCAGCAGCTTAGGCCGGGGGGCAGGGGTGGGGGACGAGCAGTACTTC. Its protein is CASSLGRGAGVGDEQYF.

As regards this clone: In the same sample, other DNA sequences code for this CDR3. This sequence joins TRBV18 and TRBJ2-4, with 9 bases fitting TRBD1. The germline V gene has CDR1 KGHSH and CDR2 LQKENI. J was trimmed by 0 bases and V by 3 bases; bases with no gene match: 15. This CDR3 has 20 residues. CDR3 DNA: TGTGCCAGCTCACCCAAAGGGACAGGGAATAATCGACTAGCCAAAAACATTCAGTACTTC. Its translation: CASSPKGTGNNRLAKNIQYF.

The rearrangement links TRBV28 to TRBJ1-1; 9 bases are shared with TRBD1. CDR1 MDHEN and CDR2 SYDVKM come from the germline V gene. This CDR3 contains 14 residues. V shed 8 bases and J 10 bases; nucleotides not matched to a gene: 14. This CDR3 is CASATGGPGEGAFF. The CDR3 region has the DNA TGTGCCAGCGCGACAGGGGGGCCGGGAGAAGGAGCTTTCTTT.

This chain links TRBV27 with TRBJ2-5, with 10 bases that match TRBD1. The closer fit of TRBJ2-7 to the DNA end suggests the J call may be wrong. In germline, CDR1 is MNHEY, CDR2 SMNVEV (reference sequence). The CDR3 runs 15 residues. The CDR3 region is CASSFDRGLSNEQYF. CDR3 nucleotide sequence: TGTGCCAGCAGTTTCGACAGGGGGCTGTCCAACGAGCAGTACTTC.

This chain uses TRBV4-2 with TRBJ2-3, with 10 bases matching TRBD2. The CDR3 loop spans 17 amino acids. V was pared by 5 bases and J by 1 base, with 9 bases of the junction left unmatched. From germline, CDR1 is LGHNA and CDR2 YNFKEQ. CDR3 region: CASSSYIAGGRTDTQYF. The CDR3 DNA is TGTGCCAGCAGCTCATACATAGCGGGAGGACGCACAGATACGCAGTATTTT.

The chain is built from TRBV30 and TRBJ2-5; 10 bases fit TRBD1. The CDR3 spans 15 residues. Germline V gene data show CDR1 as GTSNPN and CDR2 as SVGIG (reference sequence). Trimming removed 0 bases from V and 1 base from J; junction bases left unmatched: 2. The CDR3 reads CAWSVGTGAQETQYF. The CDR3 DNA is TGTGCCTGGAGTGTAGGGACAGGGGCCCAAGAGACCCAGTACTTC.

DNA of the CDR3: TGTGCCAGCGCCGGGGGTAGGGCAGATACGCAGTATTTT. Translated, it gives CASAGGRADTQYF. The V gene is TRBV7-2, the J gene TRBJ2-3, with D possibly being TRBD2 (6 bases). V shed 8 bases and J shed 4 bases, with 13 bases lying between them. There are 13 residues in the CDR3. CDR1 and CDR2 (germline): SGHTA, FQGNSA.

The chain employs TRBV11-2 and TRBJ2-2, with D unresolved. CDR3 length: 13 amino acids. Germline assignment: CDR1 SGHAT and CDR2 FQNNGV. Trimming removed 5 bases at V and 8 bases at J, with 12 bases between. CDR3: CASSLVVSGELFF. The CDR3 DNA is TGTGCCAGCAGCCTAGTTGTATCGGGGGAGCTGTTTTTT.

Here the CDR3 reads CASSLAGRTYEQYF. In DNA form, the CDR3 reads TGCGCCAGCAGCTTAGCGGGGCGAACCTACGAGCAGTACTTC. The gene calls are TRBV5-1 and TRBJ2-7; 7 positions agree with TRBD2. V lost 2 bases to trimming and J lost 2 bases; unmatched junction nucleotides: 4. Germline values: CDR1 SGHRS, CDR2 YFSETQ. This CDR3 comprises 14 residues.

The chain uses TRBV5-1 and TRBJ1-6; D not certain. The V gene's germline CDR1 is SGHRS and CDR2 YFSETQ. V lost 5 bases to trimming and J lost 9 bases, with 15 bases between them. The CDR3 spans 14 residues. The CDR3 protein is CASSNEIRSSPLHF. The CDR3 DNA follows: TGCGCCAGCAGTAATGAAATTAGGAGTTCACCCCTCCACTTT.

The genes are TRBV20-1 and TRBJ1-3, with D unclear. Trimming cost V 3 bases and J 4 bases, with 4 bases left between them. CDR1 and CDR2 from the germline V gene are DFQATT and SNEGSKA (reference sequence). The CDR3 is 11 amino acids. The CDR3 is CSAREGNTIYF. The CDR3 nucleotides read TGCAGTGCTAGGGAGGGAAACACCATATATTTT.

This chain connects TRBV5-5 to TRBJ2-7; a possible D gene is TRBD1 (6 bases). CDR1 is SGHKS and CDR2 is YYEKEE in the germline V gene (reference sequence). This CDR3 is built from 15 residues. V lost 2 bases to trimming and J lost 2 bases, with 14 bases between them. CDR3 sequence reads: CASSFSRGKAYEQYF. The CDR3 nucleotides read TGTGCCAGCAGCTTCTCAAGGGGGAAGGCCTACGAGCAGTACTTC.

The chain links TRBV28 to TRBJ2-7, with 7 positions matching TRBD1. Per germline, CDR1 MDHEN and CDR2 SYDVKM. The CDR3 extends over 12 amino acids. Germline trimming cut 8 bases from V and 3 bases from J; bases unmatched to any gene: 4. The CDR3 here is CASSSGGYEQYF. CDR3 nucleotides: TGTGCCAGCTCATCAGGGGGCTACGAGCAGTACTTC.

The chain is built from TRBV15 and TRBJ2-4, with a possible D match to TRBD2 (6 bases). The V gene's germline CDR1 is LNHNV and CDR2 YYDKDF (reference sequence). Trimming took off 1 base at V and 6 bases at J, with 10 bases between the two ends. The CDR3 contains 14 residues. CDR3 loop: CATSRVYGGNIQYF. DNA for the CDR3: TGTGCCACCAGCAGAGTATACGGGGGAAACATTCAGTACTTC.

The chain links TRBV18 to TRBJ1-3; no firm D call. Germline CDR1 reads KGHSH; CDR2 reads LQKENI. The CDR3 covers 13 residues. The V gene lost 8 bases and the J gene lost 3 bases, with 11 bases spanning the gap. The CDR3, as DNA: TGTGCCAGCCCCTCCCGGGATGGAAACACCATATATTTT. Protein product: CASPSRDGNTIYF. The complete variable domain, with remaining parts taken from reference TRBV18 and TRBJ1-3, reads NAGVMQNPRHLVRRRGQEARLRCSPMKGHSHVYWYRQLPEEGLKFMVYLQKENIIDESGMPKERFSAEFPKEGPSILRIQQVVRGDSAAYFCASPSRDGNTIYFGEGSWLTVV.

This chain uses TRBV28 with TRBJ1-4; 12 nucleotides agree with TRBD1. The V segment lost 5 bases and the J segment 10 bases; nucleotides outside the gene matches: 8. This CDR3 is 15 amino acids long. The germline gives CDR1 MDHEN, CDR2 SYDVKM. The CDR3: CASSPAGTGGGKLFF. CDR3 coding DNA: TGTGCCAGCAGTCCGGCCGGGACAGGGGGCGGAAAACTGTTTTTT.

This chain joins TRBV28 and TRBJ1-2, with TRBD1 matching 12 bases. CDR1 is MDHEN, CDR2 SYDVKM, per germline. J gave up 4 bases and V 2 bases, and 20 bases lay outside the gene matches. The length of the CDR3 is 21 residues. CDR3 bases: TGTGCCAGCAGTTTAGGATTCCCTTTGCGGGACAGGGGGCGCGAGATCTATGGCTACACCTTC. It encodes CASSLGFPLRDRGREIYGYTF.